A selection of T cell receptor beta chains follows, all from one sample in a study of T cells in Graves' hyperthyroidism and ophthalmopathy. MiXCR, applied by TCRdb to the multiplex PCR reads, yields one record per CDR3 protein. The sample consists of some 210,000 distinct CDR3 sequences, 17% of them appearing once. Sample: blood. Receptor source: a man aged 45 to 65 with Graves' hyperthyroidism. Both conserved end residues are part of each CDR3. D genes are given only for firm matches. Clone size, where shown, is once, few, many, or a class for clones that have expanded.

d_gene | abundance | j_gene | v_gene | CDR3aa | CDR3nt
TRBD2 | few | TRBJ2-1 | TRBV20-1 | CSARLSGSYNEQFF | TGCAGTGCTAGACTTAGCGGGAGCTACAATGAGCAGTTCTTC
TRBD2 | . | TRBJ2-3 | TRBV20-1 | CSQLAGSSDTQYF | TGCAGCCAACTAGCGGGAAGTTCAGATACGCAGTATTTT
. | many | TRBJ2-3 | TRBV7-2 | CASRQNPGGTLDTQYF | TGTGCCAGCAGACAAAACCCGGGCGGGACTTTGGATACGCAGTATTTT
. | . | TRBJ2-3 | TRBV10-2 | CASRDGGTQYF | TGCGCCAGCAGGGATGGGGGTACGCAGTATTTT
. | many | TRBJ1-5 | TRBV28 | CASRGTGMASNQPQHF | TGTGCCAGCAGGGGAACAGGGATGGCGAGCAATCAGCCCCAGCATTTT
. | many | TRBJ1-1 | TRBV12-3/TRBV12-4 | CASSSRDDNTEAFF | TGTGCCAGCAGTTCACGGGACGACAACACTGAAGCTTTCTTT
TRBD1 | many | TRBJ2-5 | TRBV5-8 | CASSGDSLMTQYF | TGTGCCAGCAGCGGGGACAGTCTCATGACCCAGTACTTC
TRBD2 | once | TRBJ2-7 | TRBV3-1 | CASSHGLAGGPEEQYF | TGTGCCAGCAGCCACGGACTAGCGGGAGGGCCGGAGGAGCAGTACTTC
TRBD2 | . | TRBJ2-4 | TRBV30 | CAWSGGGGIQYF | TGTGCCTGGAGTGGGGGGGGGGGCATTCAGTACTTC
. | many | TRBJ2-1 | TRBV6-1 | CASSQQTGESYNEQFF | TGTGCCAGCAGCCAGCAGACAGGAGAATCCTACAATGAGCAGTTCTTC
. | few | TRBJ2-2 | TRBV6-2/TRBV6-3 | CASSYVGRLDTGELFF | TGTGCCAGCAGTTATGTGGGACGCCTGGACACCGGGGAGCTGTTTTTT
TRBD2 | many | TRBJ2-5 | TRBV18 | CASSPTLAGGTETQYF | TGTGCCAGCTCACCAACACTAGCGGGAGGAACGGAGACCCAGTACTTC
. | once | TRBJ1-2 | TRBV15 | CATSRDISGSQGYTF | TGTGCCACCAGCAGAGACATATCGGGGAGTCAAGGCTACACCTTC
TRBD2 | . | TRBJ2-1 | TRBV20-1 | CSARVGTSGRITYNEQFF | TGCAGTGCTAGGGTGGGGACTAGCGGGAGGATCACCTACAATGAGCAGTTCTTC
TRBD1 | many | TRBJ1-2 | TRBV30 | CATESGTGYGYTF | TGTGCCACCGAGTCCGGGACAGGATATGGCTACACCTTC
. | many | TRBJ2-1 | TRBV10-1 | CASSPGVSGEQFF | TGCGCCAGCAGTCCGGGAGTCTCAGGGGAGCAGTTCTTC